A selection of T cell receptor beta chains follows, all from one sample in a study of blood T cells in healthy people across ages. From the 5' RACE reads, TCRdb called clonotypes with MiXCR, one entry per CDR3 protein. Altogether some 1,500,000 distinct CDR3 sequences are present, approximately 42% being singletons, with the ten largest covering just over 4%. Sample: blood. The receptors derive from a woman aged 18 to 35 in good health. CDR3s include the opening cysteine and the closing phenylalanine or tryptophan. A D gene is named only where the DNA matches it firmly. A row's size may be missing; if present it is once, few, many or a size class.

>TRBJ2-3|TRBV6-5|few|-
TGTGCCAGCAGTCCCGTTGGCGGGGTCACAGATACGCAGTATTTT
CASSPVGGVTDTQYF
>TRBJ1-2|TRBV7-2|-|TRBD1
TGTGCCAGCAGACCTTCACAGGGGAACTATGGCTACACCTTC
CASRPSQGNYGYTF
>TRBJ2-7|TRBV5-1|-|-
TGCGCCAGCAGCCCAAAAATCCCCAGGACCCCCTCCTACGAGCAGTACTTC
CASSPKIPRTPSYEQYF
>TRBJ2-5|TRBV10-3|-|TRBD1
TGTGCCATCAGTGGGGACAGGGGGATTGAGACCCAGTACTTC
CAISGDRGIETQYF
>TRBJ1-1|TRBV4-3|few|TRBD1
TGCGCCAGCAGCCACTTTGGACAGGATTCTCTCAAAACGAACACTGAAGCTTTCTTT
CASSHFGQDSLKTNTEAFF
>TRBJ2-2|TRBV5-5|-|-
TGTGCCAGCAGCTTTCGACAGGTGAACACCGGGGAGCTGTTTTTT
CASSFRQVNTGELFF
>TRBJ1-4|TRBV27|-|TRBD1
TGTGCCGGCAGGCGGGACAGAGTGAATGAAAAACTGTTTTTT
CAGRRDRVNEKLFF
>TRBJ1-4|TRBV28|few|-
TGTGCCAGCAGTTTATTTAGGTCCGAGAATGAAAAACTGTTTTTT
CASSLFRSENEKLFF
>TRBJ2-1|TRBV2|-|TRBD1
TGTGCCAGCAGATCCGGGACAGGATCGTCCAATGAGCAGTTCTTC
CASRSGTGSSNEQFF
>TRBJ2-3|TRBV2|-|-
TGTGCCGCCCCTGGGGTTAGGCGGAGCACAGATACGCAGTATTTT
CAAPGVRRSTDTQYF
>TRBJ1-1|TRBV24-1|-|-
TGTGCCACCAGTGACCCGAGAGGGAGGAACACTGAAGCTTTCTTT
CATSDPRGRNTEAFF
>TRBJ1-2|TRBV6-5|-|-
TGTGCCAGCAGTTGGAGGGGTGGAGGCTACACCTTC
CASSWRGGGYTF
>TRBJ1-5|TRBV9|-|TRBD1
TGTGCCAGCGGGCCGGGACAGGGTCATCAGCCCCAGCATTTT
CASGPGQGHQPQHF
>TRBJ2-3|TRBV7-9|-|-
TGTGCCAGCAGCTACCAAACGGGGGCAGATACGCAGTATTTT
CASSYQTGADTQYF
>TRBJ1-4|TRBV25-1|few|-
TGTGCCAGCAGTGTAACAGGGCGCGGTGAAAAACTGTTTTTT
CASSVTGRGEKLFF
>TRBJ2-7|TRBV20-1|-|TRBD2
TGCAGTGCTGTCCAGGCCGGGACTAGTCCCTACGAGCAGTACTTC
CSAVQAGTSPYEQYF
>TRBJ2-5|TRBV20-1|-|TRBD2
TGCAGTGTTCGAGCGGGGTACCAAGAGACCCAGTACTTC
CSVRAGYQETQYF
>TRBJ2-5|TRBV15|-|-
TGTGCCACCGGTAAGGGCCCAGAGACCCAGTACTTC
CATGKGPETQYF
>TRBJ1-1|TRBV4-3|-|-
TGCGCCAGCAGCCAAGTTCGGAACACTGTAGCTTTCTTT
CASSQVRNTVAFF
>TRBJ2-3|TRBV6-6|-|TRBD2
TGTGCCAGCAGTTACCCGACCACTAGCGGGAGCACAGATACGCAGTATTTT
CASSYPTTSGSTDTQYF
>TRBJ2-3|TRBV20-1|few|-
TGCAGTGCTGCGGGCACCGTTCCCGATACGCAGTATTTT
CSAAGTVPDTQYF
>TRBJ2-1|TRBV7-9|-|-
TGTGCCAGCAGCTTCTCTAGAGACGGTAATGAGCAGTTCTTC
CASSFSRDGNEQFF
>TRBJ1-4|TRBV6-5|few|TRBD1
TGTGCCAGCAGTTACGCCGGACAGGGAGTTGAAAAACTGTTTTTT
CASSYAGQGVEKLFF
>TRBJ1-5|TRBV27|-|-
TGTGCTACCCAGGCGGGGTATCAGCCCCAGCATTTT
CATQAGYQPQHF
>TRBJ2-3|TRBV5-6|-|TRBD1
TGTGCCAGCAGCCGCCCTGACAGGGGCACAGATACGCAGTATTTT
CASSRPDRGTDTQYF
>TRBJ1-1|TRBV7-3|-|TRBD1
TGTGCCAGCAGCTCCCGACAGGGCCTTGAAGCTTTCTTT
CASSSRQGLEAFF
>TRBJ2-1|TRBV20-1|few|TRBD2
TGCAGTGCTGCTAGCGGGAGGGTGAATGAGCAGTTCTTC
CSAASGRVNEQFF
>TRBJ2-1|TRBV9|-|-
TGTGCCAGCAGCGCAGAACTGGGGGTCGCCTACAATGAGCAGTTCTTT
CASSAELGVAYNEQFF
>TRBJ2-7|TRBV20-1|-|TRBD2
TGCAGTGCTCCTACAGTGGCGGGAGCCTACGAGCAGTACTTC
CSAPTVAGAYEQYF
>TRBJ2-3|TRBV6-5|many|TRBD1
TGCGCCAGCAGGACAGGGGGCACAGATACGCAGTATTTT
CASRTGGTDTQYF
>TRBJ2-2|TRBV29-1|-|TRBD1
TGCAGCGCGGACAGGGCCACCGGGGAGCTGTTTTTT
CSADRATGELFF
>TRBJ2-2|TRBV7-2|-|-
TGTGCCAGCAGCTTTTCCGGCAGGGCGTACACCGGGGAGCTGTTTTTT
CASSFSGRAYTGELFF
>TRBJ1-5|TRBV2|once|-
TGTGCCAGCAGTGGTTACCGCAATCAGCCCCAGCATTTT
CASSGYRNQPQHF
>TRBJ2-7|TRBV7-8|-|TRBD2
TGTGCCAGCACCTCCTCGTATAGCGGGAGTTACGAGCAGTACTTC
CASTSSYSGSYEQYF
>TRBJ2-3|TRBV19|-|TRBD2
TGTGCCAGTAAAAGCGGGAGGGCAACAGATACGCAGTATTTT
CASKSGRATDTQYF
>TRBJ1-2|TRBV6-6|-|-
TGTGCCATCCCTCGACCAAATAACTATGGCTACACCTTC
CAIPRPNNYGYTF
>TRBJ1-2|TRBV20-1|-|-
TGCAGTGCTAGTTCGCCAGGTTCTAACTATGGCTACACCTTC
CSASSPGSNYGYTF
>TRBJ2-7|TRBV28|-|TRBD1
TGTGCCAGCAGGCTCAGGACAGGGGAATCCTACGAGCAGTACTTC
CASRLRTGESYEQYF
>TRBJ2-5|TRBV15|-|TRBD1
TGTGCCACCAGCAGACCGACAGGGGTTTTCGGATACGAGCTGTACTTC
CATSRPTGVFGYELYF
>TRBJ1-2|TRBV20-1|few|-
TGCAGTGCTGTAGATACACCCAACTATGGCTACACCTTC
CSAVDTPNYGYTF
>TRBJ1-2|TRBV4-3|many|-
TGCGCCAGCAGCCAAGATTTTGGGGCGGGGGGCTACACCTTC
CASSQDFGAGGYTF
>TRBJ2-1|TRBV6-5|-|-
TGTGCCACCCGTTATAGGAATGAGCAGTTCTTC
CATRYRNEQFF
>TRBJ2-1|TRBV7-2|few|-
TGTGCCAGCAGCTTAGTGGGGGAAATCACTGGGTACAATGAGCAGTTCTTC
CASSLVGEITGYNEQFF
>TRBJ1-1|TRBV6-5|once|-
TGTGCCAGCAGTTACTCGCCGCGGCGGGGGAACACTGAAGCTTTCTTT
CASSYSPRRGNTEAFF
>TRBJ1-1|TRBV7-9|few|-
TGTGCCAGCAGCTTCAGTTGGGTAACTGAAGCTTTCTTT
CASSFSWVTEAFF
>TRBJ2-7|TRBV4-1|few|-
TGCGCCAGCAGCCAAGGCAGGGATGAGACCTACGAGCAGTACTTC
CASSQGRDETYEQYF
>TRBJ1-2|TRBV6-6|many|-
TGTGCCTCCCTGGAACGGCTAATATATGGCTACACCTTC
CASLERLIYGYTF
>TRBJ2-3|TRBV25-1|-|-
TGTGCCAGCAGTGAGGCCGGCAGGGGGGCAGATACGCAGTATTTT
CASSEAGRGADTQYF
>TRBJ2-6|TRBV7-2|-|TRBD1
TGTGCCAGCAGCCCTACCCGGGACAGGGTAATAGCTGGGGCCAACGTCCTGACTTTC
CASSPTRDRVIAGANVLTF
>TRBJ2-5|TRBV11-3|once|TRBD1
TGTGCCAGCAGCTCACCTGCCGGGACAGGCTACAATGAGCAGTACTTC
CASSSPAGTGYNEQYF
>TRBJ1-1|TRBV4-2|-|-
TGTGCCAGCAGCCAAGACGGCAGGGGCACTGAAGCTTTCTTT
CASSQDGRGTEAFF
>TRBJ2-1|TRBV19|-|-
TGTGCCAGTAGTATAGTCCCCAATGAGCAGTTCTTC
CASSIVPNEQFF
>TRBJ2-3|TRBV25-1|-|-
TGTGCCAGCAGTGCCCCCACGGACGATGAAGGGGACACGCAGTATTTT
CASSAPTDDEGDTQYF
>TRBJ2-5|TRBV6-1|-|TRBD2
TGTGCCAGCAGTGAGGGAGCGGGAGTGTTTGTGGAGACCCAGTACTTC
CASSEGAGVFVETQYF
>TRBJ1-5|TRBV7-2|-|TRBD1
TGTGCCAGCACCCTAACAGGGGGTGGGCAGCCCCAGCATTTT
CASTLTGGGQPQHF
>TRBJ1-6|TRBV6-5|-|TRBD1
TGTGCCAGCGGGACAGGGCCCAATTCACCCCTCCACTTT
CASGTGPNSPLHF
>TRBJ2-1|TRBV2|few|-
TGTGCCAGCAGTGCGCACAGGCAACTTTACAATGAGCAGTTCTTC
CASSAHRQLYNEQFF